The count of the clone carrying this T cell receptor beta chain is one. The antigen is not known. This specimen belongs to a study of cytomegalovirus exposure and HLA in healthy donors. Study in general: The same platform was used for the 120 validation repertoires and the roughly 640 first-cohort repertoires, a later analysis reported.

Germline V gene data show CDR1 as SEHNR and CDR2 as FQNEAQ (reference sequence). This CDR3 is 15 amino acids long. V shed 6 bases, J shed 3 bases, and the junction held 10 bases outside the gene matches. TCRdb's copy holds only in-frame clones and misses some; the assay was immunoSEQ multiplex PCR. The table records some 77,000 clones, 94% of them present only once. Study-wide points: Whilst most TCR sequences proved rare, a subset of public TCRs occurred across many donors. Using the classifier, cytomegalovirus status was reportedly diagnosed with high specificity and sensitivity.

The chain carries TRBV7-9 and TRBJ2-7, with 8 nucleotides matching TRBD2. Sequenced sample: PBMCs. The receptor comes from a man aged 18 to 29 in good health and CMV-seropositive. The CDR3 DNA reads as TGTGCCAGCAGTCCCCCAGCGGGGGCAGTCTACGAGCAGTACTTC. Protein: CASSPPAGAVYEQYF.